What follows describes a single T cell receptor (beta chain). The antigen remains undetermined. In germline, CDR1 is GTSNPN, CDR2 SVGIG (reference sequence). The CDR3 covers 16 residues. The V segment lost 1 base and the J segment 4 bases; nucleotides outside the gene matches: 12. Sorting with CD45RO/CCR7/CD25/CD127/CD95/CD27 yielded naive, central memory, regulatory and stem-like memory CD4+ cells. The purity of all sorted populations exceeded 98%. As every portion of the isolated RNA was reverse transcribed, the sequencing read expressed TCRB transcripts. Assay: immunoSEQ multiplex PCR; the TCRdb copy retains only in-frame clones and omits some. Of just over 450,000 clones listed, over 25% were seen once; the top ten hold about 0.065%. These data come from a study of beta chain features in type 1 diabetes. Study-wide context: Sorted cells examined across all samples numbered 107,917,701. Study outcomes and limitations: TCRB CDR3 length was moderately but significantly reduced in all four CD4+ subsets of Type 1 diabetes patients.

The sample consisted of naive CD4+ T cells from blood. The chain joins TRBV30 to TRBJ1-1; 7 bases are a match to TRBD1. This receptor was obtained from a man between 18 and 35 years old in good health. CDR3 coding DNA: TGTGCCTGGAGTGGCAACAGGGGTCGAGGGGGCACTGAAGCTTTCTTT. Translation: CAWSGNRGRGGTEAFF.